A selection of T cell receptor beta chains follows, all from one sample in a study of early T cells in non-severe SARS-CoV-2 infection. TCRdb re-called the 5' RACE reads through MiXCR, storing one row per CDR3 protein. Of about 83,000 distinct CDR3 sequences detected, roughly an eighth appear once; the ten largest clones hold roughly 1.4%. Sequenced: whole blood. These receptors all stem from an adult who was a healthcare worker with PCR-confirmed SARS-CoV-2 infection or an uninfected control (not recorded which). Each CDR3 is given with its conserved first and last residue. The order of the fields is D gene, V gene, clone size, J gene, CDR3 DNA, CDR3 protein. The D gene is left open where the match is weak. Part of the rows lack a size; the others show once, few, many or a class for expanded clones.

>TRBD1|TRBV30|NA|TRBJ1-3
TGTGCCTGGAGCAGACAGGGGGCTTTCTCTGGAAACACCATATATTTT
CAWSRQGAFSGNTIYF
>NA|TRBV3-1|once|TRBJ2-7
TGTGCCAGCAGCCAAGCCCAGGTGCGTTACGAGCAGTACTTC
CASSQAQVRYEQYF
>NA|TRBV4-1|many|TRBJ1-1
TGCGCCAGCAGCCAAGTAGTGGGGGGGTGGACTGAAGCTTTCTTT
CASSQVVGGWTEAFF
>NA|TRBV29-1|NA|TRBJ2-7
TGCAGCGTTGTGCGCAGTTTAGATGGGGAGCAGTACTTC
CSVVRSLDGEQYF
>TRBD2|TRBV14|NA|TRBJ2-7
TGTGCCAGCAGCCAAGCCCACGCTAGCGGCGAGCAGTACTTC
CASSQAHASGEQYF
>NA|TRBV29-1|many|TRBJ1-5
TGCAGCGTTGGGGGTAGCAATCAGCCCCAGCATTTT
CSVGGSNQPQHF
>NA|TRBV3-1|few|TRBJ2-7
TGTGCCAGCAGCTTAACAGGTGGGGGCTCCTACGAGCAGTACTTC
CASSLTGGGSYEQYF
>TRBD1|TRBV29-1|NA|TRBJ2-7
TGCAGCGTTGTCTGGGACAGGGGAGGATACGAGCAGTACTTC
CSVVWDRGGYEQYF
>NA|TRBV5-1|many|TRBJ1-5
TGCGCCAGCAGCTTGGAGGGTAGCAATCAGCCCCAGCATTTT
CASSLEGSNQPQHF
>NA|TRBV7-8|many|TRBJ2-2
TGTGCCAGCAGCTTAGTCCCGTTGCGAGACACCGGGGAGCTGTTTTTT
CASSLVPLRDTGELFF
>TRBD1|TRBV5-5|many|TRBJ1-4
TGTGCCAGCAGCTCCAGGACAGGGGAGAATGAAAAACTGTTTTTT
CASSSRTGENEKLFF
>NA|TRBV19|NA|TRBJ1-2
TGTGCCAGTAGTATCGGGGGCCCAACTACTAACTATGGCTACACCTTC
CASSIGGPTTNYGYTF
>TRBD1|TRBV27|NA|TRBJ2-5
TGTGCCAGCAGTTGGACAGGTCCAGAAGGGACCCAGTACTTC
CASSWTGPEGTQYF
>NA|TRBV12-3/TRBV12-4|few|TRBJ2-3
TGTGCCAGCAGTTTAGCGGGGTCAGGAGGGGGGACAGATACGCAGTATTTT
CASSLAGSGGGTDTQYF
>NA|TRBV20-1|NA|TRBJ1-1
TGCAGTGCCCAGTCGGTGGGGGCCCCTTTGAACACTGAAGCTTTCTTT
CSAQSVGAPLNTEAFF
>NA|TRBV10-3|many|TRBJ1-4
TGTGCCATCAGTGATAGGACGGGGGAAAAACTGTTTTTT
CAISDRTGEKLFF
>NA|TRBV7-2|few|TRBJ2-6
TGTGCCAGCACCCACATGGGGACCTCGAGCTCTGGGGCCAACGTCCTGACTTTC
CASTHMGTSSSGANVLTF
>TRBD1|TRBV3-1|many|TRBJ1-4
TGTGCCAGCAGCACGACAGGGTTACGGGAAAAACTGTTTTTT
CASSTTGLREKLFF
>NA|TRBV7-6|NA|TRBJ1-1
TGTGCCAGCAGCTTCGACCGGGACACTGAAGCTTTCTTT
CASSFDRDTEAFF
>TRBD2|TRBV5-6|few|TRBJ2-3
TGTGCCAGCAGCTCGACACTAGCGCGGGGCCCAGATACGCAGTATTTT
CASSSTLARGPDTQYF
>NA|TRBV5-6|few|TRBJ1-1
TGTGCCAGCAGACTGACCGGGACCACTGAAGCTTTCTTT
CASRLTGTTEAFF
>NA|TRBV7-2|many|TRBJ2-6
TGTGCCAGCAGCTTAAATCAGGTTTCTGGGGCCAACGTCCTGACTTTC
CASSLNQVSGANVLTF
>TRBD1|TRBV12-3/TRBV12-4|NA|TRBJ1-2
TGTGCCAGCAGCTTTACAGGGGCTGGCTACACCTTC
CASSFTGAGYTF
>TRBD2|TRBV12-3/TRBV12-4|many|TRBJ2-5
TGTGCCAGCAGTGCTGCGGGGGACCTCGAGACCCAGTACTTC
CASSAAGDLETQYF
>TRBD1|TRBV20-1|NA|TRBJ2-7
TGCAGTGCTGGGGACAGCCCCTACGAGCAGTACTTC
CSAGDSPYEQYF
>NA|TRBV6-6|many|TRBJ2-3
TGTGCCAGCAGTTATCCCCCTGCCGTCACAGATACGCAGTATTTT
CASSYPPAVTDTQYF
>NA|TRBV14|few|TRBJ2-3
TGTGCCAGCGCCGCGGCTAGCTACTACACAGATACGCAGTATTTT
CASAAASYYTDTQYF
>TRBD1|TRBV6-2/TRBV6-3|NA|TRBJ2-1
TGTGCCAGCAGTTTCGCCGGGACAGGGGTCAATGAGCAGTTCTTC
CASSFAGTGVNEQFF
>TRBD2|TRBV18|NA|TRBJ2-3
TGTGCCAGCTCACCACTAGCGGGGGGGCCTACAGATACGCAGTATTTT
CASSPLAGGPTDTQYF
>NA|TRBV7-6|many|TRBJ2-6
TGTGCCAGCAGCTTGGGGTTCCACTCTGGGGCCAACGTCCTGACTTTC
CASSLGFHSGANVLTF
>TRBD2|TRBV4-1|few|TRBJ2-3
TGCGCCAGCAGCCAAGATGGGGCGGGGGGAGGAGGAGATACGCAGTATTTT
CASSQDGAGGGGDTQYF
>TRBD1|TRBV11-2|few|TRBJ2-5
TGTGCCAGCAGCTTAGTATTCACACAGGGGCCGCTCTTACAAGGGACCCAGTACTTC
CASSLVFTQGPLLQGTQYF
>NA|TRBV2|many|TRBJ1-4
TGTGCCAGCAGTCTCAGCCTCCGCACGGTAGATGAAAAACTGTTTTTT
CASSLSLRTVDEKLFF
>NA|TRBV5-4|NA|TRBJ2-3
TGTGCCAGCAGAGTTAAAGGCACAGATACGCAGTATTTT
CASRVKGTDTQYF
>NA|TRBV6-5|few|TRBJ2-7
TGTGCCAGCAGCCTCGGACAGCGCTACGAGCAGTACTTC
CASSLGQRYEQYF
>TRBD1|TRBV18|many|TRBJ1-2
TGTGCCAGCTCACCACCGACAGGGGAGGTTCGAGGCTACACCTTC
CASSPPTGEVRGYTF
>NA|TRBV11-2|few|TRBJ2-5
TGTGCCAGCAGCTTAGAATCCGGGGTTGAGACCCAGTACTTC
CASSLESGVETQYF
>NA|TRBV20-1|NA|TRBJ2-3
TGCAGTGCCACCCGGGTCACAGATACGCAGTATTTT
CSATRVTDTQYF
>NA|TRBV14|few|TRBJ2-5
TGTGCCAGCAGCCAATTCGACTCGGCCCAGTACTTC
CASSQFDSAQYF
>NA|TRBV10-3|NA|TRBJ1-1
TGTGCCATCAGTGAGTCCCCGGGACTGAACACTGAAGCTTTCTTT
CAISESPGLNTEAFF
>TRBD1|TRBV11-2|many|TRBJ1-2
TGTGCCAGCAGCTTCGACAAGTGGGACAGGGGGAACTATGGCTACACCTTC
CASSFDKWDRGNYGYTF
>TRBD2|TRBV14|NA|TRBJ2-7
TGTGCCAGCAGCCAAGATCGTCTAGCGGCCTACGAGCAGTACTTC
CASSQDRLAAYEQYF
>NA|TRBV7-8|NA|TRBJ1-1
TGTGCCAGCAGCCCCGTGGGAGAAAACACTGAAGCTTTCTTT
CASSPVGENTEAFF
>NA|TRBV7-9|NA|TRBJ1-4
TGTGCCAGCAGCTTAAATGGGAATGAAAAACTGTTTTTT
CASSLNGNEKLFF
>NA|TRBV20-1|many|TRBJ2-6
TGCAGTGCTAGGATCTCTGGGGCCAACGTCCTGACTTTC
CSARISGANVLTF
>NA|TRBV11-2|once|TRBJ2-1
TGTGCCAGCAGCGCCTCTCCGAAACGGGTCTGGAGCTCCTACAATGAGCAGTTCTTC
CASSASPKRVWSSYNEQFF
>NA|TRBV28|many|TRBJ2-7
TGTGCCAGCAGTTTCTCCAGGGGCGAGCAGTACTTC
CASSFSRGEQYF
>NA|TRBV6-1|many|TRBJ2-5
TGTGCCAGCAGTAGAGCCGGGACAACGATCGGGGAGACCCAGTACTTC
CASSRAGTTIGETQYF
>NA|TRBV29-1|few|TRBJ2-1
TGCAGCGTTGTTGATGACGGGCCCCTCCCGTGGAGGCAGTTCTTC
CSVVDDGPLPWRQFF
>NA|TRBV11-2|few|TRBJ2-5
TGTGCCAGCAGCTTAAATGGGTTCCCACAAGAGACCCAGTACTTC
CASSLNGFPQETQYF